Presented here are 19 T cell receptor beta chains from one specimen sequenced in a study of blood T cell repertoires in COVID-19. Using immunoSEQ multiplex PCR, the repertoire was profiled, and TCRdb retains in-frame clones only, with some absent. The data show approximately 170,000 clones, with roughly 87% seen just once and 6.5% to 8.5% held by the top ten. The sample consisted of peripheral blood. The receptors derive from a woman between 65 and 79 years old with COVID-19, enrolled during active disease.

Points on this clone: The same CDR3 arises from other DNA sequences in this sample as well. This sequence joins TRBV18 and TRBJ2-1, with a possible D match to TRBD2 (5 bases). V was cut by 3 bases and J by 0 bases, with 9 bases left in between. Germline assignment: CDR1 KGHSH and CDR2 LQKENI. This CDR3 is 15 amino acids long. CDR3 region: CASSPLGSSYNEQFF. DNA for the CDR3: TGTGCCAGCTCACCTCTGGGGAGCTCCTACAATGAGCAGTTCTTC.

This clone was seen once. The chain uses TRBV2 and TRBJ1-3; no reliable D call. V was cut by 7 bases and J by 0 bases, with 7 bases left in between. The CDR3 consists of 13 residues. Germline CDR1 SNHLY, CDR2 FYNNEI. The CDR3, as DNA: TGTGCCAGCACGTTCGGCTCTGGAAACACCATATATTTT. Amino acids: CASTFGSGNTIYF.

This clone was seen once. This sequence joins TRBV5-5 and TRBJ1-3, with 9 bases aligning to TRBD1. V was clipped by 3 bases and J by 9 bases; unmatched bases: 4. Germline loops: CDR1 SGHKS, CDR2 YYEKEE (reference sequence). This CDR3 spans 13 amino acids. The CDR3 loop reads CASSSGTGSTIYF. As DNA, the CDR3 is TGTGCCAGCAGCTCCGGGACAGGGTCCACCATATATTTT.

CDR3 sequence: CASSESGVSNQPQHF. CDR3 DNA sequence: TGCGCCAGCAGTGAGTCAGGAGTCAGCAATCAGCCCCAGCATTTT. The chain is built from TRBV10-2 and TRBJ1-5; D is unresolved. The CDR3 is 15 residues long. V shed 0 bases and J shed 1 base, with 7 bases lying between them. Germline CDR1 and CDR2: WSHSY and SAAADI.

The table lists this clone with a few counts. V and J are TRBV20-1 and TRBJ2-6; D gene unclear. Germline CDR1 DFQATT, CDR2 SNEGSKA (reference sequence). The CDR3 has 13 residues. With 3 bases removed from V and 2 bases from J, the gap between germline ends came to 5 bases. This CDR3 is CSASATGANVLTF. CDR3 bases: TGCAGTGCTAGTGCAACTGGGGCCAACGTCCTGACTTTC.

The chain links TRBV2 to TRBJ1-5; 7 positions match TRBD1. Germline V lookup: CDR1 SNHLY, CDR2 FYNNEI. CDR3 length equals 14 residues. After removal of 7 bases from V and 2 bases from J, the junction contained 5 bases not matched to a gene. CDR3 coding DNA: TGTGCCAGCAAGGGAGACAGGGGCAATCAGCCCCAGCATTTT. Amino acids: CASKGDRGNQPQHF.

V is TRBV7-7 and J is TRBJ2-7; a possible D gene is TRBD2 (6 bases). The CDR3 length is 15 residues. V gave up 0 bases and J gave up 0 bases, with 9 bases separating them. The germline V gene encodes CDR1 SSHAT and CDR2 FNYEAQ (reference sequence). The CDR3 is CASSLASGPSYEQYF. The CDR3 DNA is TGTGCCAGCAGCTTAGCTAGCGGTCCCTCCTACGAGCAGTACTTC.

The chain carries TRBV5-1 and TRBJ2-5; 8 bases are a match to TRBD1. This CDR3 is built from 15 residues. Germline CDR1 SGHRS, CDR2 YFSETQ. V lost 5 bases and J lost 3; bases outside the gene matches: 9. CDR3 DNA sequence: TGCGCCAGCAGGAGGACAGGGTTGATAGAAGAGACCCAGTACTTC. Translation gives CASRRTGLIEETQYF.

The gene calls are TRBV11-2 and TRBJ2-2; maybe TRBD2 (6 bases). Germline-derived CDR1 and CDR2 are SGHAT and FQNNGV. Trimming took 5 bases from V and 4 from J, leaving 20 bases between them. This CDR3 has 17 residues. CDR3: CASSLTSLAKPTGELFF. The CDR3 region has the DNA TGTGCCAGCAGCCTCACCTCACTAGCTAAGCCCACCGGGGAGCTGTTTTTT.

V and J are TRBV5-6 and TRBJ2-3; 10 bases are shared with TRBD2. Unmatched junction bases numbered 8, after V lost 0 bases and J lost 10 bases. The CDR3 runs to 15 residues. CDR1 SGHDT and CDR2 YYEEEE come from the germline V gene. For the CDR3, the DNA is TGTGCCAGCAGCTTGGTAAGCGGGAGGGCCGGGGCGCAGTATTTT. Protein product: CASSLVSGRAGAQYF.

This clone was counted at least ten times. J is TRBJ2-2 and V is TRBV6-2 or TRBV6-3; 8 nucleotides agree with TRBD1. Unmatched junction bases numbered 4, after V lost 4 bases and J lost 3 bases. The CDR3 has 15 amino acids. Per the germline V gene, CDR1 is MNHEY and CDR2 is SVGEGT. The CDR3 DNA reads as TGTGCCAGCAGTTCCGGACAGGGTGACACCGGGGAGCTGTTTTTT. This translates into CASSSGQGDTGELFF.

This clone appeared a single time. The chain is built from TRBV24-1 and TRBJ1-5, with 7 bases identical to TRBD1. The CDR3 loop spans 12 amino acids. The junction had 4 bases not matched to a gene; V was cut back by 10 bases and J by 5 bases. Per the germline V gene, CDR1 is KGHDR and CDR2 is SFDVKD. Here the CDR3 DNA reads TGTGCCACTGGACAGGAGGATCAGCCCCAGCATTTT. Protein product: CATGQEDQPQHF.

The V gene is TRBV28, the J gene TRBJ1-2; maybe TRBD1 (5 bases). Trimming shortened V by 6 bases and J by 2 bases, and 10 bases separated the two germline ends. Looked up from germline, CDR1 is MDHEN and CDR2 is SYDVKM. The CDR3 runs 13 residues. CDR3 residues: CASSNSGNYGYTF. The CDR3 DNA is TGTGCCAGCAGCAATTCAGGGAACTATGGCTACACCTTC.

The V gene is TRBV6-5, the J gene TRBJ1-2; 10 nucleotides agree with TRBD1. The germline CDR1 and CDR2 sequences are MNHEY and SVGAGI. The CDR3 consists of 14 residues. V was pared by 6 bases and J by 4 bases, with 5 bases of the junction left unmatched. CDR3 amino acids: CASRTTGGSYGYTF. CDR3 bases: TGTGCCAGCAGAACGACAGGGGGCAGCTATGGCTACACCTTC.

This clone was recorded only once. The chain is built from TRBV4-3 and TRBJ2-1; 10 bases agree with TRBD2. The CDR3 length is 15 residues. With V trimmed by 3 bases and J by 4 bases, 3 bases remained unmatched. Looked up from germline, CDR1 is LGHNA and CDR2 is YSLEER. The CDR3 is CASSQSLAGYNEQFF. The DNA of the CDR3 is TGCGCCAGCAGCCAGTCACTAGCGGGGTACAATGAGCAGTTCTTC.

The chain has TRBV7-2 and TRBJ1-2; 9 nucleotides align to TRBD1. CDR3 size: 17 residues. The J segment lost 0 bases and the V segment lost 4 bases, leaving 9 bases of the junction unmatched. The germline V gene has CDR1 SGHTA and CDR2 FQGNSA. In nucleotides, the CDR3 is TGTGCCAGCAGCTCCCGAGAAAGGACAGGGGCTAACTATGGCTACACCTTC. This translates into CASSSRERTGANYGYTF.

The chain carries TRBV9 and TRBJ2-3; 9 bases map to TRBD2. Germline trimming cut 0 bases from V and 8 bases from J; bases unmatched to any gene: 13. The germline V gene has CDR1 SGDLS and CDR2 YYNGEE. The CDR3 length is 17 residues. CDR3 amino acids: CASSVEVAGASGATQYF. CDR3 coding DNA: TGTGCCAGCAGCGTAGAGGTAGCGGGGGCCAGCGGTGCTACGCAGTATTTT.

The rearrangement links TRBV11-2 to TRBJ1-1; D is undetermined. Germline values: CDR1 SGHAT, CDR2 FQNNGV. The CDR3 length is 13 residues. V lost 3 bases to trimming and J lost 1 base, with 6 bases between them. CDR3 DNA: TGTGCCAGCAGCTTTGACAAGAACACTGAAGCTTTCTTT. Encoded protein: CASSFDKNTEAFF.

The chain has TRBV30 and TRBJ2-1; 7 positions match TRBD2. Germline V gene data show CDR1 as GTSNPN and CDR2 as SVGIG (reference sequence). The CDR3 covers 13 residues. J was trimmed by 6 bases and V by 0 bases; bases with no gene match: 2. CDR3 DNA sequence: TGTGCCTGGAGTGTTGGCGGGGGCAATGAGCAGTTCTTC. Encoded protein: CAWSVGGGNEQFF.